This entry lists 29 T cell receptor beta chains sequenced from one sample in a study of blood T cells in healthy people across ages. It was with a sample-barcoded 5' primer and a J-beta primer mix that a second PCR of roughly 7 to 12 cycles was run. Each CDR3 protein gets one entry after TCRdb re-called the 5' RACE reads with MiXCR. The sample has hundreds of thousands of distinct CDR3 sequences; about 20% are singletons. The sample consisted of blood. All receptors derive from a man aged 65 to 79 in good health.

With regard to this clonotype: At one of its ends the junction is not consistent with the germline gene, which may arise from a read error. The CDR3 spells CAWSVHTGGREKPFF. CDR3 DNA: TGTGCCTGGAGTGTTCATACAGGAGGGCGTGAAAAACCGTTTTTT. The V and J genes are TRBV30 and TRBJ1-4; D might be TRBD1 (5 bases). This CDR3 comprises 15 residues. Germline values: CDR1 GTSNPN, CDR2 SVGIG (reference sequence).

The rearrangement links TRBV29-1 to TRBJ2-5; D call uncertain. With the DNA end fitting TRBJ2-1 better, the J assignment may be wrong. Germline CDR1 and CDR2: SQVTM and ANQGSEA. There are 14 residues in the CDR3. The CDR3 protein is CSVDNDIGLNEQFF. CDR3 nucleotide sequence: TGCAGCGTTGATAATGACATAGGGCTCAATGAGCAGTTCTTC.

CDR3 DNA: TGTGCCAGCAGAAGGCGGAGCAACTCCCAAGAGACCCAGTACTTC. This encodes CASRRRSNSQETQYF. This chain uses TRBV21-1 with TRBJ2-5. TRBV21-1 is marked as a pseudogene. CDR3 size: 15 residues.

A few counts support this clonotype. V and J are TRBV6-2 or TRBV6-3 and TRBJ2-5, with unresolved D. The DNA matches TRBJ2-1 better at its end, which makes the J call doubtful. In germline, CDR1 is MNHEY, CDR2 SVGEGT. The CDR3 has 15 amino acids. Here the CDR3 DNA reads TGTGCCAGCAGTTACTCCTTAAACCCAGGCAATGAGCAGTTCTTC. It is translated as CASSYSLNPGNEQFF.

V usage is TRBV5-1 and J usage is TRBJ2-3; TRBD2 agrees at 8 bases. The junction had 5 bases not matched to a gene; V was cut back by 2 bases and J by 6 bases. This CDR3 contains 14 residues. Germline CDR1 SGHRS, CDR2 YFSETQ. The CDR3 spells CASSFQRGSDTQYF. The CDR3 DNA follows: TGCGCCAGCAGCTTCCAGCGGGGGTCGGATACGCAGTATTTT.

Only a few counts were recorded for this clonotype. The chain couples TRBV6-6 to TRBJ2-3; 10 bases map to TRBD2. Germline trimming cut 5 bases from V and 8 bases from J; bases unmatched to any gene: 7. Germline CDR1 MNHNY, CDR2 SVGAGI (reference sequence). This CDR3 contains 14 residues. The CDR3 loop is CASSRTSGTGTQYF. The CDR3 DNA reads as TGTGCCAGCAGTCGGACTAGCGGAACTGGTACGCAGTATTTT.

The genes are TRBV7-9 and TRBJ2-1; D unclear. The germline V gene encodes CDR1 SEHNR and CDR2 FQNEAQ (reference sequence). The V end was cut by 2 bases, the J end by 6 bases, with 8 bases between. The CDR3 spans 13 residues. In DNA, the CDR3 is TGTGCCAGCAGCTTAAGGGTCAGCAATGAGCAGTTCTTC. Encoded protein: CASSLRVSNEQFF.

The chain has TRBV20-1 and TRBJ2-1; maybe TRBD2 (6 bases). This CDR3 comprises 14 residues. V lost 0 bases to trimming and J lost 15 bases, with 21 bases between them. Germline CDR1 reads DFQATT; CDR2 reads SNEGSKA (reference sequence). CDR3 in DNA: TGCAGTGCTAGAGAAAATGGACGGCGGGATCGGTTGTTCTTC. It encodes CSARENGRRDRLFF.

This clonotype was counted ten times or more. This chain uses TRBV5-6 with TRBJ2-1; a weak D match, TRBD1 (6 bases). Matching the DNA end better, TRBJ2-7 makes the J call doubtful. The CDR3 is made up of 14 amino acids. CDR1 is SGHDT, CDR2 YYEEEE, per germline. CDR3 loop: CASSLFQGIHEQYF. The CDR3 DNA sequence: TGTGCCAGCAGCTTGTTTCAGGGGATCCACGAGCAGTACTTC.

The chain is built from TRBV29-1 and TRBJ1-2, with 11 positions matching TRBD1. Trimming took 0 bases from V and 3 from J; bases not matched to a gene: 6. The CDR3 runs to 16 residues. From germline, CDR1 is SQVTM and CDR2 ANQGSEA. As DNA, the CDR3 is TGCAGCGTTGAAGATCGATTGGACAGGGGGCACTATGGCTACACCTTC. It translates to CSVEDRLDRGHYGYTF.

The gene calls are TRBV9 and TRBJ1-4; no reliable D call. In germline, CDR1 is SGDLS, CDR2 YYNGEE. This CDR3 has 13 residues. Trimming took 0 bases from V and 8 from J, leaving 8 bases between them. The CDR3 is CASSVVVGEKLFF. For the CDR3, the DNA is TGTGCCAGCAGCGTAGTTGTTGGAGAAAAACTGTTTTTT.

This clonotype appeared a few times. Given a much more abundant clone one base away, this may be a read error. The CDR3 nucleotides are TGTGCCACCAGTGCCACGACAGGGGGGAACACTGAAGCTTTCTTT. This gives the protein CATSATTGGNTEAFF. This chain connects TRBV24-1 to TRBJ1-1; 9 bases align to TRBD1. The CDR3 runs to 15 residues. Germline CDR1 and CDR2: KGHDR and SFDVKD. The junction had 4 bases not matched to a gene; V was cut back by 5 bases and J by 1 base.

The chain employs TRBV10-2 and TRBJ2-3, with a weak D call TRBD2 (5 bases). Germline CDR1 and CDR2: WSHSY and SAAADI. V gave up 7 bases and J gave up 6 bases, with 8 bases separating them. This CDR3 is 11 amino acids long. The CDR3 is CASMRGDTQYF. In DNA, the CDR3 is TGCGCCAGCATGAGAGGGGATACGCAGTATTTT.

V is TRBV9 and J is TRBJ2-3, with D unclear. This CDR3 spans 13 amino acids. Per germline, CDR1 SGDLS and CDR2 YYNGEE. V lost 3 bases and J 6 bases, leaving 11 bases between the germline ends. CDR3 in DNA: TGTGCCAGCAGCGCACAAACCCTCGATACGCAGTATTTT. As protein: CASSAQTLDTQYF.

The chain links TRBV20-1 to TRBJ1-5; D call uncertain. The CDR3 totals 16 residues. The germline V and J ends were trimmed by 1 base and 4 bases, with 17 bases remaining between them. Germline CDR1 and CDR2: DFQATT and SNEGSKA (reference sequence). The CDR3 sequence is CSARVERVGSNQPQHF. CDR3 DNA sequence: TGCAGTGCTAGAGTAGAGAGGGTGGGTTCTAATCAGCCCCAGCATTTT.

This clonotype was detected a few times. The V and J genes are TRBV5-1 and TRBJ2-2; possibly TRBD1 for D (6 bases). Germline loops: CDR1 SGHRS, CDR2 YFSETQ. Trimming removed 4 bases from V and 5 bases from J, with 18 bases in between. The CDR3 sequence is 16 residues long. The CDR3 spells CASSTNKYRATGELFF. Here the CDR3 DNA reads TGCGCCAGCAGCACAAACAAGTACAGGGCTACCGGGGAGCTGTTTTTT.

There are a few counts of this clonotype. The chain employs TRBV12-3 or TRBV12-4 and TRBJ1-3; D unclear. With 5 bases removed from V and 2 bases from J, the gap between germline ends came to 13 bases. The CDR3 runs to 15 residues. In DNA, the CDR3 is TGTGCCAGCAGTAGATTTGGAACCACTGGAAACACCATATATTTT. It translates to CASSRFGTTGNTIYF.

About this clonotype itself: One end of the junction varies from germline; a read error may be responsible. The chain employs TRBV9 and TRBJ1-1, with a tentative D call TRBD1 (6 bases). This CDR3 is built from 13 residues. Per the germline V gene, CDR1 is SGDLS and CDR2 is YYNGEE. CDR3 in amino acids: CTSSARGDTEAFF. CDR3 coding DNA: TGTACCAGCAGCGCTAGGGGGGACACTGAAGCTTTCTTT.

This sequence joins TRBV28 and TRBJ1-2; 8 bases map to TRBD1. Germline V gene lookup returns CDR1 MDHEN and CDR2 SYDVKM. J gave up 5 bases and V 1 base, and 9 bases lay outside the gene matches. The CDR3 loop spans 16 amino acids. The CDR3 loop is CASSLYAPTGGYGYTF. The CDR3 nucleotides are TGTGCCAGCAGTTTATATGCGCCCACAGGGGGGTATGGCTACACCTTC.

In its sample, this clonotype was seen a few times. The chain combines TRBV12-3 or TRBV12-4 with TRBJ2-3; tentative D call: TRBD2 (6 bases). Deletions cut 2 bases from V and 8 bases from J, with 8 bases between. The CDR3 consists of 12 residues. DNA of the CDR3: TGTGCCAGCAGTTTAACTAGCTCTACGCAGTATTTT. Protein sequence: CASSLTSSTQYF.

The genes are TRBV3-1 and TRBJ2-3, with 11 nucleotides matching TRBD2. With 8 bases clipped from V and 5 bases from J, the junction kept 12 bases outside the gene matches. The CDR3 extends over 16 amino acids. Germline CDR1 reads LGHDT; CDR2 reads YNNKEL (reference sequence). The CDR3 DNA reads as TGTGCCAGCGGCCCCTTAGCGGGGGGGATTGGAGATACGCAGTATTTT. Translation gives CASGPLAGGIGDTQYF.

J is TRBJ1-1 and V is TRBV5-1; D is undetermined. The V end was cut by 0 bases, the J end by 5 bases, with 14 bases between. CDR1 is SGHRS and CDR2 is YFSETQ in the germline V gene. This CDR3 has 15 amino acids. The CDR3 nucleotides are TGCGCCAGCAGCTTGGGACCCCTTGGGCAGACTGAAGCTTTCTTT. Its protein is CASSLGPLGQTEAFF.

This clonotype was counted between two and nine times. The chain employs TRBV11-2 and TRBJ2-4; TRBD2 is a possible D gene (6 bases). CDR3 length equals 16 residues. Germline assignment: CDR1 SGHAT and CDR2 FQNNGV. Trimming took 0 bases from V and 0 from J, leaving 9 bases between them. CDR3: CASSLEPGVAKNIQYF. CDR3 coding DNA: TGTGCCAGCAGCTTAGAACCGGGGGTAGCCAAAAACATTCAGTACTTC.

This clonotype was observed a few times. One end of the junction is discordant with germline, which a read error may explain. The chain links TRBV29-1 to TRBJ1-1; D unresolved. The CDR3 runs to 13 residues. The germline V gene has CDR1 SQVTM and CDR2 ANQGSEA. This chain's CDR3 is CSVASSMNTEASF. CDR3 in DNA: TGCAGCGTTGCCAGTTCCATGAACACTGAAGCTTCCTTT.

The chain has TRBV6-5 and TRBJ2-3; TRBD2 agrees at 12 bases. The CDR3 covers 15 residues. V lost 8 bases and J lost 4; bases outside the gene matches: 7. Looked up from germline, CDR1 is MNHEY and CDR2 is SVGAGI. The CDR3 DNA is TGTGCCAGCGGTGACCTAGCGGGAGGGTCAGATACGCAGTATTTT. This translates into CASGDLAGGSDTQYF.

Only a few counts were recorded for this clonotype. At one of its ends the junction is not consistent with the germline gene, which may arise from a read error. The CDR3 reads CASSSTLNREFF. CDR3 in DNA: TGTGCCAGCAGCTCAACCCTCAACAGGGAGTTCTTC. The chain employs TRBV7-9 and TRBJ2-7; D is possibly TRBD1 (6 bases). The CDR3 totals 12 residues. Germline assignment: CDR1 SEHNR and CDR2 FQNEAQ (reference sequence).

The sample holds a few counts of this clonotype. J is TRBJ2-1 and V is TRBV20-1, with unresolved D. Between the trimmed V and J ends, which lost 6 bases and 4 bases, there was a span of 16 bases. The CDR3 has 14 residues. From germline, CDR1 is DFQATT and CDR2 SNEGSKA (reference sequence). CDR3 residues: CSAKEFQVYNEQFF. CDR3 sequence (DNA): TGCAGTGCAAAGGAATTCCAGGTATACAATGAGCAGTTCTTC.

There are many counts of this clonotype. This sequence joins TRBV7-2 and TRBJ1-1, with 7 bases fitting TRBD1. CDR3 length: 15 amino acids. With V trimmed by 3 bases and J by 1 base, 5 bases remained unmatched. Germline V gene sequence: CDR1 SGHTA, CDR2 FQGNSA. CDR3 sequence (DNA): TGTGCCAGCAGCTTCGCTGGGACAGCGAACACTGAAGCTTTCTTT. Protein: CASSFAGTANTEAFF.

The chain couples TRBV12-3 or TRBV12-4 to TRBJ2-5; D could derive from TRBD1 or TRBD2 (5 bases each). V lost 3 bases, J lost 4 bases, and 18 bases lay in between. CDR3 size: 16 residues. CDR3: CASSFGGRRSGETQYF. The CDR3 nucleotides read TGTGCCAGCAGTTTTGGGGGTAGAAGGTCAGGAGAGACCCAGTACTTC.